Below are 2 T cell receptor beta chains sequenced from a single sample in a study of tissue T cells after allogeneic stem cell transplantation (dated by TCRdb to the early 2020s). The library was built by means of the immunoSEQ multiplex PCR assay. What TCRdb holds here is the immuneACCESS table cut down to in-frame rearrangements. Part of the clones is not present; checked against another copy, under half of the missing clones reflect an unresolved V gene, and the others are unexplained. The table for this sample lists 17,000 or so clones; approximately 70% of them were counted only once. Together, the top ten hold 0.85% to 0.95% of the sample. The source material was spleen. These receptors came from a female BALB/c mouse in good health. Mice of this strain carry the MHC haplotype H2-d.

About this clone itself: Gene names follow the mouse nomenclature. The read is 1 residue too short to cover the CDR3 end, so that end is filled in from the germline J gene. The V gene is TRBV17, the J gene TRBJ2-3; perhaps TRBD2 as D (7 bases). In germline, CDR1 is MNHDT, CDR2 YYDKIL. The ends were cut back, 1 base at V and 3 bases at J, with 14 bases in the middle. CDR3 size: 16 residues. CDR3: CASSRGLGGRAETLYF. Incomplete CDR3 DNA: TGTGCTAGCAGTAGAGGCCTTGGGGGGCGCGCAGAAACGCTGTAT.

This clone was counted a single time. Genes here carry mouse names. Read data end 1 residue before the CDR3 end; the end is taken from the germline J gene. The rearrangement links TRBV5 to TRBJ2-1; 11 positions match TRBD2. V trimming: 0 bases; J trimming: 7 bases; junction bases outside the gene matches: 2. CDR1 LGHNA and CDR2 YNLKQL come from the germline V gene (reference sequence). This CDR3 comprises 15 residues. The sequenced part of the CDR3 DNA is TGTGCCAGCAGCCAAGATGGACTGGGGGGAGCTGAGCAGTTC. This encodes CASSQDGLGGAEQF. The full CDR3 is CASSQDGLGGAEQFF.